A selection of T cell receptor beta chains follows, all from one sample in a study of CD8+ T cells in alopecia areata. This table comes from immunoSEQ multiplex PCR, and its TCRdb copy is limited to in-frame clones, with some not included. The profile shows roughly 190,000 clones, about three fifths of them singletons. Here the sequenced sample was CD4+ T cells sorted from blood, taken at week 24, from a patient treated with tofacitinib. These receptors originate from a human donor with alopecia areata. The CDR3 runs from the conserved cysteine through the conserved F or W. Fields, in order: J gene, D gene, CDR3 length, V gene, clone size, CDR3 DNA, CDR3 protein. The D gene is left open where the match is weak. Rows give clone size only sometimes, using once, few, many, or a class for an expanded clone.

TRBJ2-1 | - | 12 | TRBV30 | few | TGTGCCTGGAGTGTGGGGGGCCCTGAGCAGTTCTTC | CAWSVGGPEQFF
TRBJ2-2 | - | 14 | TRBV5-1 | - | TGCGCCAGCAGCTTGGTCTGGGGTGTCACGGAGCTGTTTTTT | CASSLVWGVTELFF
TRBJ1-6 | TRBD1 | 14 | TRBV5-6 | - | TGTGCCAGCAGTTCGGGACAGGGGGATTCACCCCTCCACTTT | CASSSGQGDSPLHF
TRBJ1-1 | TRBD1 | 12 | TRBV29-1 | - | TGCAGCGTTGTAGGGGACAGAACTGAAGCTTTCTTT | CSVVGDRTEAFF
TRBJ1-1 | - | 14 | TRBV29-1 | once | TGCAGCGTTGAAGTTAAGGGGAGGAACACTGAAGCTTTCTTT | CSVEVKGRNTEAFF
TRBJ1-5 | - | 13 | TRBV30 | once | TGTGCCTGGAGTGCCGGGAGCAATCAGCCCCAGCATTTT | CAWSAGSNQPQHF
TRBJ2-7 | TRBD1 | 13 | TRBV18 | - | TGTGCCAGCTCACCGGGACAGACCTACGAGCAGTACTTC | CASSPGQTYEQYF
TRBJ2-7 | - | 11 | TRBV10-3 | few | TGTGCCATCAGGGACGTCAACGAGCAGTACTTC | CAIRDVNEQYF
TRBJ2-1 | - | 15 | TRBV11-2 | - | TGTGCCAGCAGCTTTTTTGCCCAAGGGTCGAATGAGCAGTTCTTC | CASSFFAQGSNEQFF
TRBJ1-6 | - | 14 | TRBV7-9 | - | TGTGCCAGCAGCTTGACCACAGGCAATTCACCCCTCCACTTT | CASSLTTGNSPLHF
TRBJ2-3 | TRBD2 | 15 | TRBV7-2 | few | TGTGCCAGCAGCTTTCTGCTAGCGGGGACAGATACGCAGTATTTT | CASSFLLAGTDTQYF